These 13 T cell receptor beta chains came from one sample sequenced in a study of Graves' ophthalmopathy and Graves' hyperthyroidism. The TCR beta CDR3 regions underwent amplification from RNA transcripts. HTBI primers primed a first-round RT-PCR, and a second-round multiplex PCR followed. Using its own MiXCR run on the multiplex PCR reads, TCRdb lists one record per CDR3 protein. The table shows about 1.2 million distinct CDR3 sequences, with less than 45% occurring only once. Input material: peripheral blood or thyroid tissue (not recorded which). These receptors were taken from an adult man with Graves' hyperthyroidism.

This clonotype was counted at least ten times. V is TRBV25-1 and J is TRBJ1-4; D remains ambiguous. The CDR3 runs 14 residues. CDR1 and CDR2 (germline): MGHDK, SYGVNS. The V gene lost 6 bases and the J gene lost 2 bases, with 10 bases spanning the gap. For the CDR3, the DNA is TGTGCCAGCAGGTCATCCAGGACTAATGAAAAACTGTTTTTT. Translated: CASRSSRTNEKLFF.

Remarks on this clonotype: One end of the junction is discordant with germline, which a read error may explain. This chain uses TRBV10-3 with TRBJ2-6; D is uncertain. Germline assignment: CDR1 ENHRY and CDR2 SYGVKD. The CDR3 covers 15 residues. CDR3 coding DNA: TGTGCCAGCAGTTACATGTTCTCTGGGGCCAACGTCCTGACTTTC. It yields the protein CASSYMFSGANVLTF.

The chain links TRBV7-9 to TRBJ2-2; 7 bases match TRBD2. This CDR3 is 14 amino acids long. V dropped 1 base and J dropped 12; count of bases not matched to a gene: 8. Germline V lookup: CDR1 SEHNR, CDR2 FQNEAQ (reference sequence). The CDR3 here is CASSLGSGPAQLFF. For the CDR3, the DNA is TGTGCCAGCAGCTTAGGTAGCGGGCCGGCGCAGCTGTTTTTT.

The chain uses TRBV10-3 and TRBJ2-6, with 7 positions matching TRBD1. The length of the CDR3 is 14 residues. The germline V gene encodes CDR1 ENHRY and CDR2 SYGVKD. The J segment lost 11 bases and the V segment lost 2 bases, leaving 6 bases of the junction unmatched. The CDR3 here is CAISEEGQLDVLTF. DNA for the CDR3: TGTGCCATCAGTGAGGAGGGACAGTTGGACGTCCTGACTTTC.

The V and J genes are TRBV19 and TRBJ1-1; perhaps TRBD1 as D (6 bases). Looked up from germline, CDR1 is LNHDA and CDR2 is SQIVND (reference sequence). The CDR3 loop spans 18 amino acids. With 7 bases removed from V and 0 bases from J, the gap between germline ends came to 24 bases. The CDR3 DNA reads TGTGCCAGTAAGCTGGCGGGTATTCAGGGGCCACTGAACACTGAAGCTTTCTTT. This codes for CASKLAGIQGPLNTEAFF.

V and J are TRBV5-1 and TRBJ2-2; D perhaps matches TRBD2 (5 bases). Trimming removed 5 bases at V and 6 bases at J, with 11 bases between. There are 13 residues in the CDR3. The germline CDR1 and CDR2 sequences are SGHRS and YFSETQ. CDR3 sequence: CASRLVRPGELFF. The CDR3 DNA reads TGCGCCAGCAGACTAGTTAGACCCGGGGAGCTGTTTTTT. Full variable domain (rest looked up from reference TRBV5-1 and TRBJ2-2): KAGVTQTPRYLIKTRGQQVTLSCSPISGHRSVSWYQQTPGQGLQFLFEYFSETQRNKGNFPGRFSGRQFSNSRSEMNVSTLELGDSALYLCASRLVRPGELFFGEGSRLTVL.

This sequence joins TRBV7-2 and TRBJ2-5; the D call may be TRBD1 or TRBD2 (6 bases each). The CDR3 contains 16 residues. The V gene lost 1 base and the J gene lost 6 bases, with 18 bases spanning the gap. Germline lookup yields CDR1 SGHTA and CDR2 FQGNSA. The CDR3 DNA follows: TGTGCCAGCAGCTTAGGATCTTCCGGGGGCGGAAAGACCCAGTACTTC. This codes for CASSLGSSGGGKTQYF. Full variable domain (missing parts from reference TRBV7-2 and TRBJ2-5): GAGVSQSPSNKVTEKGKDVELRCDPISGHTALYWYRQSLGQGLEFLIYFQGNSAPDKSGLPSDRFSAERTGGSVSTLTIQRTQQEDSAVYLCASSLGSSGGGKTQYFGPGTRLLVL.

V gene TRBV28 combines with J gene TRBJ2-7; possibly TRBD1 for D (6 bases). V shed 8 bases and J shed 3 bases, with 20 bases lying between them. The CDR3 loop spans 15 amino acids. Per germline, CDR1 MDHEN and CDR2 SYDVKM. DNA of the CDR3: TGTGCCAGCTGTTCCGGGACACAACAACGCTACGAGCAGTACTTC. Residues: CASCSGTQQRYEQYF.

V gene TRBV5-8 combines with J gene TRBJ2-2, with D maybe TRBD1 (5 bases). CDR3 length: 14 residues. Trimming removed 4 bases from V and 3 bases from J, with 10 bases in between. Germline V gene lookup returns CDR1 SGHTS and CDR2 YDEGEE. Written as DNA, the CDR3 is TGTGCCAGCAGCCTGGGGCAGCACACCGGGGAGCTGTTTTTT. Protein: CASSLGQHTGELFF.

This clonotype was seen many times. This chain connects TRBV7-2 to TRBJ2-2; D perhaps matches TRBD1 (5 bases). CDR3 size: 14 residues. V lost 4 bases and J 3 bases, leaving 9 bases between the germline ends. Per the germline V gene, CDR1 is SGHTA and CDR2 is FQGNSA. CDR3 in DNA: TGTGCCAGCAGCTCTACAGGACACACCGGGGAGCTGTTTTTT. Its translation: CASSSTGHTGELFF.

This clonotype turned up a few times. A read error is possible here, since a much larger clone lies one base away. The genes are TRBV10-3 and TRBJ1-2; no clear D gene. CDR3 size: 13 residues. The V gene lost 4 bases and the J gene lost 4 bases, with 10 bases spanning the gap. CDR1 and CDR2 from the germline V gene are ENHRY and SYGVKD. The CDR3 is CAISGGNAYGYTF. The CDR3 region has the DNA TGTGCCATCAGTGGAGGGAACGCCTATGGCTACACCTTC.

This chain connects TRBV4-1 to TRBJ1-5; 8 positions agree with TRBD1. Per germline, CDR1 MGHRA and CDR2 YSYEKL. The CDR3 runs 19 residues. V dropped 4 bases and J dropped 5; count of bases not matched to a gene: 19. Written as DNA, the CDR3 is TGCGCCAGCAGCCCGATTAGCAGACGACAGGGGACGAGGTATCAGCCCCAGCATTTT. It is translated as CASSPISRRQGTRYQPQHF.

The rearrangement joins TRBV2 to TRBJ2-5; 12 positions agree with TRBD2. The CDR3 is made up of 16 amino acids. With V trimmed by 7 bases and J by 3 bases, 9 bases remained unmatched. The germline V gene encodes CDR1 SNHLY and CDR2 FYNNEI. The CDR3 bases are TGTGCCAGCACCCTCTTGCGACTAGCGGGAGAAGAGACCCAGTACTTC. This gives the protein CASTLLRLAGEETQYF. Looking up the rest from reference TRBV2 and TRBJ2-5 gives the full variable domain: EPEVTQTPSHQVTQMGQEVILRCVPISNHLYFYWYRQILGQKVEFLVSFYNNEISEKSEIFDDQFSVERPDGSNFTLKIRSTKLEDSAMYFCASTLLRLAGEETQYFGPGTRLLVL.